This paragraph reports one TCR beta chain. CDR1 and CDR2 from the germline V gene are LGHDT and YNNKEL (reference sequence). CDR3 length: 14 residues. Trimming removed 5 bases at V and 4 bases at J, with 14 bases between. Preparation of the TCRbeta library was carried out with unique molecular identifiers. Each CDR3 protein gets one entry after TCRdb re-called the PCR reads with MiXCR. Seen here are 500,000 to 600,000 distinct CDR3 sequences, 25% to 30% observed once, and the top ten hold under 45%. This specimen belongs to a study of T-cell reconstitution after alpha-beta-depleted transplantation in children.

The material was PBMCs, obtained before TCRalphabeta/CD19-depleted stem cell transplant. This TCR was recovered from a boy under two years old with Wiskott-Aldrich syndrome, due to receive a stem cell transplant. The chain joins TRBV3-1 to TRBJ1-2; D call uncertain. This chain's CDR3 is CASSANGRPYGYTF. CDR3 sequence (DNA): TGTGCCAGCAGCGCAAACGGACGTCCCTATGGCTACACCTTC.